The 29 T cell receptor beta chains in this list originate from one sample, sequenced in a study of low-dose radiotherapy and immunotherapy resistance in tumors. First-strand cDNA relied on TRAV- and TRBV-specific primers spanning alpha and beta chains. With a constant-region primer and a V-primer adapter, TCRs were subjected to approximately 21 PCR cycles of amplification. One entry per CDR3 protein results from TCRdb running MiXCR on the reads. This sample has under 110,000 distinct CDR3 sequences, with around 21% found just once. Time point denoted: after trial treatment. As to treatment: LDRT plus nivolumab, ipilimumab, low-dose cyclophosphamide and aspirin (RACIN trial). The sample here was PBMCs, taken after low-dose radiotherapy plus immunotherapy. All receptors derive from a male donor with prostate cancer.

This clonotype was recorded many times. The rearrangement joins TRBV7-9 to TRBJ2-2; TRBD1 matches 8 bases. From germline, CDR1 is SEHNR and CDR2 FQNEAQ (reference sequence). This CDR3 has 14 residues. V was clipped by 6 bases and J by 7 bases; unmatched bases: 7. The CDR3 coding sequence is TGTGCCAGCAGTTTGACAGGGGACGGCGGGGAGCTGTTTTTT. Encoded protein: CASSLTGDGGELFF.

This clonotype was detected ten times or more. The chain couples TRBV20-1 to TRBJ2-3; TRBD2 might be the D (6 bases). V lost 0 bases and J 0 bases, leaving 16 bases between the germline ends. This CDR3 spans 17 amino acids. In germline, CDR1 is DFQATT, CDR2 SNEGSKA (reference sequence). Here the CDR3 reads CSARDGMASASTDTQYF. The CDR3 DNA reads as TGCAGTGCTAGAGATGGGATGGCTAGCGCAAGCACAGATACGCAGTATTTT.

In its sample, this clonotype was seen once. The DNA of the CDR3 is TGCGCCAGCAGCCAAGAAGTGCAGGCCGGAAACACCATATATTTT. Translating gives CASSQEVQAGNTIYF. The gene calls are TRBV4-3 and TRBJ1-3; D remains unclear. V dropped 0 bases and J dropped 4 bases, with 10 bases sitting between them. The CDR3 runs to 15 residues. Germline loops: CDR1 LGHNA, CDR2 YSLEER.

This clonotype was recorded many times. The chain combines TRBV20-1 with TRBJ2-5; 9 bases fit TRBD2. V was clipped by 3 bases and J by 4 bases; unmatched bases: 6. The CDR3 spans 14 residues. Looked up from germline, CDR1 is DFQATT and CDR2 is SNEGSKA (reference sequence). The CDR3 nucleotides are TGCAGTGCTAGCGGCGGGGGGGTGGGAGAGACCCAGTACTTC. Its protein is CSASGGGVGETQYF.

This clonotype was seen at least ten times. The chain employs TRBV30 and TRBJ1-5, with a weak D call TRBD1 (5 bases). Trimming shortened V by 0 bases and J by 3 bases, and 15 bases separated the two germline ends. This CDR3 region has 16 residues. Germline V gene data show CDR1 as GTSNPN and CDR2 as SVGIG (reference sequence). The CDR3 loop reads CAWSVRGRRPNQPQHF. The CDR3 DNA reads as TGTGCCTGGAGTGTACGGGGCAGACGCCCCAATCAGCCCCAGCATTTT.

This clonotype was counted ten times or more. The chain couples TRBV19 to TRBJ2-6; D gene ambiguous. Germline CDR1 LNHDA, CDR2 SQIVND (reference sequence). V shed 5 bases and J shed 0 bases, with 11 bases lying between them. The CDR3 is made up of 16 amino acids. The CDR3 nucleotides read TGTGCCAGTAGTTACCCAGGCAGCTCTGGGGCCAACGTCCTGACTTTC. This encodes CASSYPGSSGANVLTF.

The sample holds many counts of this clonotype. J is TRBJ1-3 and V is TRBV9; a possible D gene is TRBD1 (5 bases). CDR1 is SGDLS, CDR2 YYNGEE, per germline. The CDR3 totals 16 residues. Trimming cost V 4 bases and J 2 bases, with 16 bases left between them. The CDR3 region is CASSPWGGTAGNTIYF. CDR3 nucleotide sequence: TGTGCCAGCAGCCCTTGGGGGGGGACCGCTGGAAACACCATATATTTT.

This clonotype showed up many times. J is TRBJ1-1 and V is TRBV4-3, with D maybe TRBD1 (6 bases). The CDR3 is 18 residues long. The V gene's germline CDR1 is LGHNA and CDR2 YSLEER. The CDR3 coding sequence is TGCCGGCTCCCCCCCCGTGCTCCGGGGGGCGCAATGAACACTGAAGCTTTCTTT. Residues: CRLPPRAPGGAMNTEAFF.

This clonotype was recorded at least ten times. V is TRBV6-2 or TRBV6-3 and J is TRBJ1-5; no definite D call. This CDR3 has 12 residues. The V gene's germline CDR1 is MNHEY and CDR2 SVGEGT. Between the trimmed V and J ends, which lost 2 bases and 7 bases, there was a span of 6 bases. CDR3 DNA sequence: TGTGCCAGCAGTTACCTTCAACAGCCCCAGCATTTT. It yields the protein CASSYLQQPQHF.

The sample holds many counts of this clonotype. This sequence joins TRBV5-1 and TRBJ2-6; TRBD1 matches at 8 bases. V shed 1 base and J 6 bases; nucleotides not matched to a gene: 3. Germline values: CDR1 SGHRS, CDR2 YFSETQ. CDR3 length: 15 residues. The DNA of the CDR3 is TGCGCCAGCAGCTTGTTTCAGGGGGCGGCCAACGTCCTGACTTTC. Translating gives CASSLFQGAANVLTF.

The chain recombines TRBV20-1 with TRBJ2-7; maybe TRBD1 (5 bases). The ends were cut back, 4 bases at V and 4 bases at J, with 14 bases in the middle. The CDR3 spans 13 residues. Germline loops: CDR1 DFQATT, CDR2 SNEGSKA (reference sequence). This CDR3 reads CSAKSGARYEQYF. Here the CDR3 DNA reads TGCAGTGCTAAATCTGGGGCGAGATACGAGCAGTACTTC.

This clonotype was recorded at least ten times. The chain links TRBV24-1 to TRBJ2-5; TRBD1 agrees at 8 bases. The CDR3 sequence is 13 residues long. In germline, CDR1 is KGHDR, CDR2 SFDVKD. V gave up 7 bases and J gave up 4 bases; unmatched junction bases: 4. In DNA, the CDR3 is TGTGCCACCAGGCCGACAGGGGTAGAGACCCAGTACTTC. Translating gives CATRPTGVETQYF.

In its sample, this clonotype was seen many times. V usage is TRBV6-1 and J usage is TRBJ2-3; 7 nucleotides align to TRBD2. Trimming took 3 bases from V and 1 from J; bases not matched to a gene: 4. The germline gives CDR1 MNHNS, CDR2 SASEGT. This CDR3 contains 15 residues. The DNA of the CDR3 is TGTGCCAGCAGTGATGCGAGCGGGGGCACAGATACGCAGTATTTT. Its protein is CASSDASGGTDTQYF.

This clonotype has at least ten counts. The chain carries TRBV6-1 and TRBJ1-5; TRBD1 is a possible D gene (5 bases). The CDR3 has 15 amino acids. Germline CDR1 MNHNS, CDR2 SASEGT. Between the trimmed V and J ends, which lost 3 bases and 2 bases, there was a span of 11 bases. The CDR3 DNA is TGTGCCAGCAGTGAGGTGTGGGGGGGCAATCAGCCCCAGCATTTT. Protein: CASSEVWGGNQPQHF.

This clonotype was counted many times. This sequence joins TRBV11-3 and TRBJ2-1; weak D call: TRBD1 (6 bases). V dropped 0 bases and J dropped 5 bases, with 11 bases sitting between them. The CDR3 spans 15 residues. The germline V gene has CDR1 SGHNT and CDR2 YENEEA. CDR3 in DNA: TGTGCCAGCAGCTTAGACCCGGGACAACACAATGAGCAGTTCTTC. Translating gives CASSLDPGQHNEQFF. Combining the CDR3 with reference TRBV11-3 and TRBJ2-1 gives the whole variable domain EAGVVQSPRYKIIEKKQPVAFWCNPISGHNTLYWYLQNLGQGPELLIRYENEEAVDDSQLPKDRFSAERLKGVDSTLKIQPAELGDSAVYLCASSLDPGQHNEQFFGPGTRLTVL.

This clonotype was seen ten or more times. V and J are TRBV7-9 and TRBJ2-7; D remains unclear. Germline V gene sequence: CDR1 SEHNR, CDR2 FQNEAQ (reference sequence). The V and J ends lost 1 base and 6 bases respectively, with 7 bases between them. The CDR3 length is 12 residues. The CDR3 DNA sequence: TGTGCCAGCAGCTTAGTTGGCTTCGAGCAGTACTTC. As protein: CASSLVGFEQYF. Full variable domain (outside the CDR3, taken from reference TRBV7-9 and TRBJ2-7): DTGVSQNPRHKITKRGQNVTFRCDPISEHNRLYWYRQTLGQGPEFLTYFQNEAQLEKSRLLSDRFSAERPKGSFSTLEIQRTEQGDSAMYLCASSLVGFEQYFGPGTRLTVT.

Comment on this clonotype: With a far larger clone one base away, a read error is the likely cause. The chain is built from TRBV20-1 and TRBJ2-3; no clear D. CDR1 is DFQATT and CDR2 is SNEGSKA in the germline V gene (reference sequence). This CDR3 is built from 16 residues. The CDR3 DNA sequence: TGCAGCGTTGGTGGGGTGATGGGAACTAGCACAGATACGCAGTATTTT. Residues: CSVGGVMGTSTDTQYF.

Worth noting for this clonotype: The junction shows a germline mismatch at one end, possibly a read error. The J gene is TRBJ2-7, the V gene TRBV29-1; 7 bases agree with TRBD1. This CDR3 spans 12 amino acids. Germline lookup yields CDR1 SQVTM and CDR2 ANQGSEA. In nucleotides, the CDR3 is TGCAGCGTTCAAGAACAGGGGTACGAGCAGTACTTC. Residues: CSVQEQGYEQYF.

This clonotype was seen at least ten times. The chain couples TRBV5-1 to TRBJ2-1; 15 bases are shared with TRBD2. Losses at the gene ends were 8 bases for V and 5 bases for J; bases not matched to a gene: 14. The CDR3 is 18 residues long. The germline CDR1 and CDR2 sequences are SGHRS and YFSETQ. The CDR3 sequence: CASTGTSGGLHPHNEQFF. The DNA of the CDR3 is TGCGCCAGTACCGGGACTAGCGGGGGGCTCCACCCCCACAATGAGCAGTTCTTC.

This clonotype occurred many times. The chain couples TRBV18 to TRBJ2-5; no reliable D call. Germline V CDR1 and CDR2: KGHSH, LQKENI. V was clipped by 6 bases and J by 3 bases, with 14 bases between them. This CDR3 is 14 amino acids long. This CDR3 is CASSPSRPEETQYF. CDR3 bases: TGTGCCAGCTCCCCGAGTCGGCCCGAAGAGACCCAGTACTTC.

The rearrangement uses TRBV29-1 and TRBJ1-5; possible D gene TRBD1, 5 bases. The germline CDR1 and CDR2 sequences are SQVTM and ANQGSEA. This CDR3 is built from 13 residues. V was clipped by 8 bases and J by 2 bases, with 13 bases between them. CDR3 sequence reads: CSTSQGGNQPQHF. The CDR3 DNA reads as TGCAGCACGAGCCAGGGCGGCAATCAGCCCCAGCATTTT. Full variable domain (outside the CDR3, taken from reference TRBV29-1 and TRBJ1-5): SAVISQKPSRDICQRGTSLTIQCQVDSQVTMMFWYRQQPGQSLTLIATANQGSEATYESGFVIDKFPISRPNLTFSTLTVSNMSPEDSSIYLCSTSQGGNQPQHFGDGTRLSIL.

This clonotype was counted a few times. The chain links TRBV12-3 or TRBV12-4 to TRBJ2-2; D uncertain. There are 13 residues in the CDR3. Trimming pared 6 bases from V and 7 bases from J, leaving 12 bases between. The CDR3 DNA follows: TGTGCCAGCAGGCTCCTTAGAGACGGGGAGCTGTTTTTT. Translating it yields CASRLLRDGELFF.

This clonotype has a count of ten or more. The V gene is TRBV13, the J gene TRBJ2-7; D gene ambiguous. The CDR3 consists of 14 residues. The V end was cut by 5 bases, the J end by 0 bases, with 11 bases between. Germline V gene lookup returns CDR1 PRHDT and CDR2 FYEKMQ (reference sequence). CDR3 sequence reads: CASSMSTSSYEQYF. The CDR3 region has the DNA TGTGCCAGCAGCATGTCCACGAGCTCCTACGAGCAGTACTTC.

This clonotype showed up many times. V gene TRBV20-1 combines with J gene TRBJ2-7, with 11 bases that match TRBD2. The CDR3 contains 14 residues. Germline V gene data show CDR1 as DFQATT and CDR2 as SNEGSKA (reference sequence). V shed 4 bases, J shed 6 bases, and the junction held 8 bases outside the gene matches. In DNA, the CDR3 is TGCAGTGCTATATTAGCGGGGGGGCCGGGCGAGCAGTACTTC. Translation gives CSAILAGGPGEQYF.

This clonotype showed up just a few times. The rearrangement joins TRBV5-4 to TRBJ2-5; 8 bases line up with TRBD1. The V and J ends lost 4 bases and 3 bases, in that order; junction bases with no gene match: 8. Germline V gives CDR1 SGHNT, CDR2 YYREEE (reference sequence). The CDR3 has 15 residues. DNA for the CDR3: TGTGCCAGCAGCCGCCTAGGACAGGGTGAAGAGACCCAGTACTTC. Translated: CASSRLGQGEETQYF.

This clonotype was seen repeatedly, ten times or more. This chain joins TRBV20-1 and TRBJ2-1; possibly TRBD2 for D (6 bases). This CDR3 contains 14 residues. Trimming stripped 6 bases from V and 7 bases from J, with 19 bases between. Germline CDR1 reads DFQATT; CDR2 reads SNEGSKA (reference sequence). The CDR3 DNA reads TGCAGTGCGTCTAGGGAGGTCGGCTTGAATGAGCAGTTCTTC. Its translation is CSASREVGLNEQFF.

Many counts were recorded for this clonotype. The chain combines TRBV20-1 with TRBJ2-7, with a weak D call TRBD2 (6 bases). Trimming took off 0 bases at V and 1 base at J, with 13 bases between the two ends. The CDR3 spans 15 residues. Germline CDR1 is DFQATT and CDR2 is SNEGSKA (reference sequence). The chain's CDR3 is CSARDQAGISYEQYF. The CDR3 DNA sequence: TGCAGTGCTAGAGATCAGGCGGGGATATCCTACGAGCAGTACTTC.

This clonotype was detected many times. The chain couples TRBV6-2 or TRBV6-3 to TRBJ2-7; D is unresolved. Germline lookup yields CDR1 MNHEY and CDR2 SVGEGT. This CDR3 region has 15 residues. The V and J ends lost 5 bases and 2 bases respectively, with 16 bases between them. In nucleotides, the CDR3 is TGTGCCAGCAGTGATGGTCCGTCTCCCCCCTACGAGCAGTACTTC. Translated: CASSDGPSPPYEQYF.

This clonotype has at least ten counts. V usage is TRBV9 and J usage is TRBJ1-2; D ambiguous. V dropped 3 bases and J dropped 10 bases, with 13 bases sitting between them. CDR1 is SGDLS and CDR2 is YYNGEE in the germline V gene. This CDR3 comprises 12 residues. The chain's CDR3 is CASSAPDTVYTF. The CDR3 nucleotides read TGTGCCAGCAGCGCCCCCGACACGGTCTACACCTTC.